This is a list of T cell receptor beta chains from one sample in a study of blood T cell repertoires in COVID-19. The protocol was immunoSEQ multiplex PCR, while the TCRdb copy is restricted to in-frame clones and leaves out a portion. The sample carries around 700,000 clones, 75% to 90% recorded once. The source material was peripheral blood. Every receptor here comes from a woman aged 18-29 years with acute or convalescent COVID-19. The CDR3 runs from the conserved cysteine through the conserved F or W. The D gene is left open where the match is weak. Where a row states a size, it is once, few, many or the class of an expanded clone; other rows omit it.

j_call clone_size v_call d_call cdr3_aa cdr3_nt
TRBJ2-7 . TRBV6-6 TRBD1 CASAGNRGPSYEQYF TGTGCCAGCGCGGGTAACAGGGGGCCATCGTACGAGCAGTACTTC
TRBJ2-7 . TRBV25-1 . CASSEFQGLVSDEQYF TGTGCCAGCAGTGAATTCCAGGGGCTGGTTTCGGACGAGCAGTACTTC
TRBJ1-6 . TRBV4-2 . CASSPGGLNSPLHF TGTGCCAGCAGCCCCGGGGGATTAAATTCACCCCTCCACTTT
TRBJ2-3 . TRBV15 TRBD1 CATSRRQGEQYF TGTGCCACCAGCCGGCGACAGGGAGAGCAGTATTTT
TRBJ1-4 . TRBV7-9 . CASSRTGSTNEKLFF TGTGCCAGCAGCCGAACAGGGTCAACTAATGAAAAACTGTTTTTT
TRBJ2-7 . TRBV12-3/TRBV12-4 TRBD2 CASSSRTSGVQYF TGTGCCAGCAGTTCTAGGACTAGCGGGGTTCAGTACTTC
TRBJ1-2 once TRBV7-8 TRBD1 CASSFSRDRGYGYTF TGTGCCAGCAGCTTCTCCCGGGACAGGGGATATGGCTACACCTTC
TRBJ1-4 . TRBV5-1 . CASSLVGGATNEKLFF TGCGCCAGCAGCTTGGTTGGGGGGGCGACTAATGAAAAACTGTTTTTT
TRBJ2-6 . TRBV7-2 TRBD2 CASSLAPAGGPSGANVLTF TGTGCCAGCAGCTTAGCCCCAGCGGGGGGTCCCTCTGGGGCCAACGTCCTGACTTTC
TRBJ1-2 . TRBV7-6 . CASSAQGYGYTF TGTGCCAGCAGCGCCCAGGGTTATGGCTACACCTTC
TRBJ1-5 few TRBV21-1 . CASTSNLSPTGVYQPQHF TGTGCCAGCACCTCGAACTTATCTCCGACAGGCGTTTATCAGCCCCAGCATTTT
TRBJ1-1 . TRBV18 TRBD1 CASSLQGWNTEAFF TGTGCCAGCTCATTACAGGGGTGGAACACTGAAGCTTTCTTT
TRBJ1-1 . TRBV7-9 TRBD1 CASSFDRGWTEAFF TGTGCCAGCAGCTTCGACAGGGGATGGACTGAAGCTTTCTTT
TRBJ1-1 . TRBV4-1 . CASSHKSPWEGGAFF TGCGCCAGCAGCCACAAAAGTCCGTGGGAGGGCGGCGCTTTCTTT
TRBJ2-5 . TRBV11-3 . CASSCDRIQETQYF TGTGCCAGCAGCTGCGACAGGATCCAAGAGACCCAGTACTTC
TRBJ1-2 . TRBV24-1 TRBD1 CAVQGASDGYTF TGTGCCGTTCAGGGGGCTTCCGATGGCTACACCTTC
TRBJ1-2 . TRBV7-9 . CASSLGGRVYGYTF TGTGCCAGCAGCTTAGGTGGCAGGGTCTATGGCTACACCTTC
TRBJ2-5 . TRBV5-6 TRBD1 CASSLGHRGVQTQYF TGTGCCAGCAGCTTGGGGCACAGGGGGGTCCAGACCCAGTACTTC
TRBJ1-2 . TRBV5-3 . CARNSGASYGYTF TGTGCCAGAAATTCAGGGGCTAGTTATGGCTACACCTTC
TRBJ2-1 few TRBV6-6 TRBD1 CASSYSGQTYNEQFF TGTGCCAGCAGTTACTCGGGACAGACCTACAATGAGCAGTTCTTC
TRBJ2-3 . TRBV7-3 . CASSLGTGTDTQYF TGTGCCAGCAGCTTAGGAACAGGGACCGATACGCAGTATTTT
TRBJ1-3 . TRBV30 . CAWSVLTGGSGNTIYF TGTGCCTGGAGTGTACTGACCGGGGGTTCTGGAAACACCATATATTTT
TRBJ2-1 . TRBV10-3 TRBD1 CAISVVRTGEQFF TGTGCCATCAGTGTAGTCCGGACAGGGGAGCAGTTCTTC
TRBJ2-1 few TRBV18 . CASSLVEGRKQFF TGTGCCAGCTCCCTTGTCGAGGGCCGGAAGCAGTTCTTC
TRBJ1-6 . TRBV7-8 TRBD1 CASSDRGNSPLHF TGTGCCAGCAGTGACAGGGGAAATTCACCCCTCCACTTT
TRBJ1-1 . TRBV9 . CASSVILGRDTEAFF TGTGCCAGCAGCGTGATCCTGGGGCGAGACACTGAAGCTTTCTTT
TRBJ2-7 . TRBV5-1 . CASSLDVGRYEQYF TGCGCCAGCAGCTTGGATGTCGGCAGGTACGAGCAGTACTTC
TRBJ1-2 once TRBV2 . CARDQLRGYTF TGTGCCAGAGACCAATTGAGGGGCTACACCTTC
TRBJ1-2 . TRBV2 . CASRGRDWGNYGYTF TGTGCCAGCAGGGGCCGGGATTGGGGTAACTATGGCTACACCTTC
TRBJ2-3 . TRBV7-9 TRBD1 CASSLKGGTGYTDTQYF TGTGCCAGCAGCTTAAAAGGTGGGACAGGATACACAGATACGCAGTATTTT
TRBJ2-1 . TRBV27 TRBD2 CASSTASGGAFHEQFF TGTGCCAGCAGCACCGCAAGCGGGGGGGCCTTTCATGAGCAGTTCTTC
TRBJ1-1 . TRBV30 . CALQGRHTEAFF TGTGCCTTACAGGGCCGCCACACTGAAGCTTTCTTT
TRBJ1-1 . TRBV19 . CASSIVAGTEAFF TGTGCCAGTAGTATAGTCGCAGGGACTGAAGCTTTCTTT
TRBJ2-7 . TRBV7-9 . CASSPDYTLAYEQYF TGTGCCAGCAGCCCCGACTACACTCTTGCCTACGAGCAGTACTTC